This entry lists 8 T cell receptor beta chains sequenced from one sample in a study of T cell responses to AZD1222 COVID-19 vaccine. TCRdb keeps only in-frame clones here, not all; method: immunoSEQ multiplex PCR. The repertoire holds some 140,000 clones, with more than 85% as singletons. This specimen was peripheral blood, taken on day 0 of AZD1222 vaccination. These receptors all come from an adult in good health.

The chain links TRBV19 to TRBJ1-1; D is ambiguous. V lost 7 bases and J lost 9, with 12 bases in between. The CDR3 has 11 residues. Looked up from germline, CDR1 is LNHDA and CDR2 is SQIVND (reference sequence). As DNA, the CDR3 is TGTGCCAGTAAACTCGGCCTGAAAGCTTTCTTT. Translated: CASKLGLKAFF.

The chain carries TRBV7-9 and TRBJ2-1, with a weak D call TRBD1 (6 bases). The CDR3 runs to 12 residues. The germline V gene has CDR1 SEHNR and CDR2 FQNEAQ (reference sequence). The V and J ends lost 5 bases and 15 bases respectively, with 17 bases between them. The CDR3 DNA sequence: TGTGCCAGCAGCCCAACGGGGACCAGGGGGTTCTTC. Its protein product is CASSPTGTRGFF.

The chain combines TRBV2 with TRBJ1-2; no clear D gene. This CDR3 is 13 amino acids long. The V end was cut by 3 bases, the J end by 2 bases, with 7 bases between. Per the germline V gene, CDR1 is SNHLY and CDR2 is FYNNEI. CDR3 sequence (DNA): TGTGCCAGCAGTGATTTTATAAACTATGGCTACACCTTC. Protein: CASSDFINYGYTF.

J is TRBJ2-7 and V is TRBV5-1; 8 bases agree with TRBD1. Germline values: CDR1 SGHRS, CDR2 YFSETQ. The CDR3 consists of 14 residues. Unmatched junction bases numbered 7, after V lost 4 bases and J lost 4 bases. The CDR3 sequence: CASSHDRGSYEQYF. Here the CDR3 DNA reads TGCGCCAGCAGCCATGACAGGGGAAGTTACGAGCAGTACTTC.

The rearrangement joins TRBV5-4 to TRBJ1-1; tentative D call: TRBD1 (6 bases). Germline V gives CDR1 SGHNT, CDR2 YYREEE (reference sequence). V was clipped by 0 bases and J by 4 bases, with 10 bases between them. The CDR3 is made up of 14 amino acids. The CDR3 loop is CASSLGQGSTEAFF. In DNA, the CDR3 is TGTGCCAGCAGCTTGGGGCAGGGGAGCACTGAAGCTTTCTTT.

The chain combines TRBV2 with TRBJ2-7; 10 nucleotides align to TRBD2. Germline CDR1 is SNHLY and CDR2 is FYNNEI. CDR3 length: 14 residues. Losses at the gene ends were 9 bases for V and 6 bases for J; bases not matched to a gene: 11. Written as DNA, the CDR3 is TGTGCCAGTCTAGCGGGAGATTTCCCTCTCGAGCAGTACTTC. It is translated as CASLAGDFPLEQYF.

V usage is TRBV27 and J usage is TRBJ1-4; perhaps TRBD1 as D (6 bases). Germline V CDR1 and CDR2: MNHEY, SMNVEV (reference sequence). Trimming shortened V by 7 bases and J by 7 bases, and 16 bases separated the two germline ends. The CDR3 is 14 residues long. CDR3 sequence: CASTFRGRGEKLFF. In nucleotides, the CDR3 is TGTGCCAGCACTTTCCGGGGGCGGGGTGAAAAACTGTTTTTT.

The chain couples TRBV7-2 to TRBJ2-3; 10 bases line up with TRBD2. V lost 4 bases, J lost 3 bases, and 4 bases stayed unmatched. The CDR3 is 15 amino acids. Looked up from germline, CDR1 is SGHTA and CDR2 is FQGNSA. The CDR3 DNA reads TGTGCCAGCAGCTCCCCAGCGGGAGGGACAGATACGCAGTATTTT. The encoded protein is CASSSPAGGTDTQYF.